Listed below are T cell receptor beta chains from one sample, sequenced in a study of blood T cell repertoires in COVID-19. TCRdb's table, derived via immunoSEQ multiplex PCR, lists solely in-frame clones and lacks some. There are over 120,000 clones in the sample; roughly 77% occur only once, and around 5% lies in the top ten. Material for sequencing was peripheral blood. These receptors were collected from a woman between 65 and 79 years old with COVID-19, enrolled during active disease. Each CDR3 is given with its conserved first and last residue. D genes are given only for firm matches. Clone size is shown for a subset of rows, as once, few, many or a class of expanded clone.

cdr3_nt: TGCGCCAGCAGCATGGGACAGAGCTCCTACGAGCAGTACTTC
cdr3_aa: CASSMGQSSYEQYF
v_call: TRBV5-1
clone_size: -
d_call: TRBD1
j_call: TRBJ2-7

cdr3_nt: TGTGCCAGTAGTATGGAGGAGGGGTTTAATTCACCCCTCCACTTT
cdr3_aa: CASSMEEGFNSPLHF
v_call: TRBV19
clone_size: -
d_call: -
j_call: TRBJ1-6

cdr3_nt: TGTGCCTGGAGTCCCCAGAACACCGGGGAGCTGTTTTTT
cdr3_aa: CAWSPQNTGELFF
v_call: TRBV30
clone_size: -
d_call: -
j_call: TRBJ2-2

cdr3_nt: TGTGCCAGCAGCGTAGGAAATAGCGGGGGCGCGCAGTATTTT
cdr3_aa: CASSVGNSGGAQYF
v_call: TRBV9
clone_size: -
d_call: TRBD2
j_call: TRBJ2-3

cdr3_nt: TGTGCCACCAGCAGAGATCATCTTCAGGGCACGACCACTGAAGCTTTCTTT
cdr3_aa: CATSRDHLQGTTTEAFF
v_call: TRBV15
clone_size: few
d_call: -
j_call: TRBJ1-1

cdr3_nt: TGTGCCAGCAGTGTCCGGGTTAATTCACCCCTCCACTTT
cdr3_aa: CASSVRVNSPLHF
v_call: TRBV25-1
clone_size: -
d_call: -
j_call: TRBJ1-6

cdr3_nt: TGTGCCAGCAGTTTATATTGGGCTTCGGGACAGGGCGGCACCGGGGAGCTGTTTTTT
cdr3_aa: CASSLYWASGQGGTGELFF
v_call: TRBV28
clone_size: few
d_call: TRBD1
j_call: TRBJ2-2

cdr3_nt: TGTGCCAGCACGACTAGCGGGGGAGATACGCAGTATTTT
cdr3_aa: CASTTSGGDTQYF
v_call: TRBV2
clone_size: -
d_call: TRBD2
j_call: TRBJ2-3

cdr3_nt: TGTGCCAGCAGCCAAGATCTAGGCTCCCCCTCCTACGAGCAGTACTTC
cdr3_aa: CASSQDLGSPSYEQYF
v_call: TRBV4-2
clone_size: once
d_call: -
j_call: TRBJ2-7

cdr3_nt: TGTGCCAGCAATACCGAGCGACTGCCCTCCTACGAGCAGTACTTC
cdr3_aa: CASNTERLPSYEQYF
v_call: TRBV6-5
clone_size: -
d_call: -
j_call: TRBJ2-7

cdr3_nt: TGCGCCAGCAGCTCGGGGGGGACAGACCGATACAATGAGCAGTTCTTC
cdr3_aa: CASSSGGTDRYNEQFF
v_call: TRBV5-1
clone_size: -
d_call: -
j_call: TRBJ2-1

cdr3_nt: TGTGCCAGCTCTCCATTCACCGCAGGGGATAATTCACCCCTCCACTTT
cdr3_aa: CASSPFTAGDNSPLHF
v_call: TRBV18
clone_size: -
d_call: -
j_call: TRBJ1-6

cdr3_nt: TGTGCCAGCAGTTTATTGGTTAGGGGGAGCAATCAGCCCCAGCATTTT
cdr3_aa: CASSLLVRGSNQPQHF
v_call: TRBV28
clone_size: -
d_call: -
j_call: TRBJ1-5

cdr3_nt: TGTGCCAGCTCACCACCGGACAGGGTGTCGGACGAGCAGTACTTC
cdr3_aa: CASSPPDRVSDEQYF
v_call: TRBV18
clone_size: -
d_call: TRBD1
j_call: TRBJ2-7

cdr3_nt: TGTGCTAGTGGTTTGGGATCCGGGATGGGCACTGAAGCTTTCTTT
cdr3_aa: CASGLGSGMGTEAFF
v_call: TRBV12-5
clone_size: -
d_call: -
j_call: TRBJ1-1

cdr3_nt: TGTGCCAGCAGTGAAGAAGGAAGGTTGGGGCCCGAGCAGTACTTC
cdr3_aa: CASSEEGRLGPEQYF
v_call: TRBV2
clone_size: once
d_call: -
j_call: TRBJ2-7

cdr3_nt: TGTGCCAGCAGTCAGGGGGGCCCGGACACCTACGAGCAGTACTTC
cdr3_aa: CASSQGGPDTYEQYF
v_call: TRBV2
clone_size: -
d_call: -
j_call: TRBJ2-7

cdr3_nt: TGTGCCAGCAGCGTAGCCATTACGGGGGTCACAGATACGCAGTATTTT
cdr3_aa: CASSVAITGVTDTQYF
v_call: TRBV9
clone_size: -
d_call: -
j_call: TRBJ2-3

cdr3_nt: TGTGCCACTCGCATGGGGGGAAACACTGAAGCTTTCTTT
cdr3_aa: CATRMGGNTEAFF
v_call: TRBV18
clone_size: -
d_call: -
j_call: TRBJ1-1

cdr3_nt: TGTGCCTGGAGCTTGAGACAGGGGGCGGATGCTTTCTTT
cdr3_aa: CAWSLRQGADAFF
v_call: TRBV30
clone_size: -
d_call: TRBD1
j_call: TRBJ1-1

cdr3_nt: TGTGCCACCGCGTTTTATGGCAGGGGAACAGATACGCAGTATTTT
cdr3_aa: CATAFYGRGTDTQYF
v_call: TRBV27
clone_size: few
d_call: -
j_call: TRBJ2-3

cdr3_nt: TGTGCCAGCAGTCGTACAGGGGATTTAGGTCAGCCCCAGCATTTT
cdr3_aa: CASSRTGDLGQPQHF
v_call: TRBV27
clone_size: -
d_call: TRBD1
j_call: TRBJ1-5

cdr3_nt: TGTGCCAGCAGCTTAGCCGACACTGGAAACACCATATATTTT
cdr3_aa: CASSLADTGNTIYF
v_call: TRBV7-2
clone_size: -
d_call: -
j_call: TRBJ1-3

cdr3_nt: TGTGCCAGCAGCCAAGCCGGGACAGCAGTTAATTCACCCCTCCACTTT
cdr3_aa: CASSQAGTAVNSPLHF
v_call: TRBV3-1/TRBV3-2
clone_size: -
d_call: TRBD1
j_call: TRBJ1-6

cdr3_nt: TGTGCCACCAGTGACGCGGGACTAGCGGGGGGGGACGAGCAGTACTTC
cdr3_aa: CATSDAGLAGGDEQYF
v_call: TRBV24-1
clone_size: -
d_call: TRBD2
j_call: TRBJ2-7

cdr3_nt: TGTGCCAGCAGCCCCTCGGGGGGTGTGAACACTGAAGCTTTCTTT
cdr3_aa: CASSPSGGVNTEAFF
v_call: TRBV7-3
clone_size: -
d_call: -
j_call: TRBJ1-1

cdr3_nt: TGTGCCAGTAGTATTGTTGGCGGGAACTATGGCTACACCTTC
cdr3_aa: CASSIVGGNYGYTF
v_call: TRBV19
clone_size: -
d_call: -
j_call: TRBJ1-2

cdr3_nt: TGTGCCATCAGTGATGCCCGGAACTATGGCTACACCTTC
cdr3_aa: CAISDARNYGYTF
v_call: TRBV10-3
clone_size: -
d_call: -
j_call: TRBJ1-2

cdr3_nt: TGTGCCAGCGGTAGAGGGAACGAGCCCCAGCATTTT
cdr3_aa: CASGRGNEPQHF
v_call: TRBV7-9
clone_size: once
d_call: -
j_call: TRBJ1-5

cdr3_nt: TGTGCCAGCAACAGGGACAGGGGCCTTTACGAGCAGTACTTC
cdr3_aa: CASNRDRGLYEQYF
v_call: TRBV5-4
clone_size: -
d_call: TRBD1
j_call: TRBJ2-7

cdr3_nt: TGTGCCAGCAGTTATTTGGAGGAGGCTTTCTTT
cdr3_aa: CASSYLEEAFF
v_call: TRBV6-5
clone_size: once
d_call: -
j_call: TRBJ1-1

cdr3_nt: TGTGCCAGCAGCTTAGTGGCGGGGGCTTTCAACTATGGCTACACCTTC
cdr3_aa: CASSLVAGAFNYGYTF
v_call: TRBV7-2
clone_size: -
d_call: -
j_call: TRBJ1-2

cdr3_nt: TGTGCCAGCAGCCGGGGGGGCAACTATGGCTACACCTTC
cdr3_aa: CASSRGGNYGYTF
v_call: TRBV3-1/TRBV3-2
clone_size: -
d_call: -
j_call: TRBJ1-2

cdr3_nt: TGTGCCAGCAGCGTGGAGGGCAGGGGGAACACTGAAGCTTTCTTT
cdr3_aa: CASSVEGRGNTEAFF
v_call: TRBV5-6
clone_size: -
d_call: -
j_call: TRBJ1-1

cdr3_nt: TGTGCCACCAGTGATTTAACAGGCCTCGGCCACAATGAGCAGTTCTTC
cdr3_aa: CATSDLTGLGHNEQFF
v_call: TRBV24-1
clone_size: -
d_call: -
j_call: TRBJ2-1

cdr3_nt: TGTGCCAGCAGTTATCCGGGACAGGGAAACACTGAAGCTTTCTTT
cdr3_aa: CASSYPGQGNTEAFF
v_call: TRBV6-2/TRBV6-3
clone_size: -
d_call: TRBD1
j_call: TRBJ1-1

cdr3_nt: TGCGCCAGCTCACAGGGGGCGACCGGGGAGCTGTTTTTT
cdr3_aa: CASSQGATGELFF
v_call: TRBV5-1
clone_size: -
d_call: TRBD1
j_call: TRBJ2-2

cdr3_nt: TGTGCCAGCAGCGAGACTAGCGGGGGGTTGGGTTTGGGCAATGAGCAGTTCTTC
cdr3_aa: CASSETSGGLGLGNEQFF
v_call: TRBV2
clone_size: -
d_call: TRBD2
j_call: TRBJ2-1

cdr3_nt: TGTGCCAGCAGCCAAGATTCCCCTCGCGGGGCCTACAATGAGCAGTTCTTC
cdr3_aa: CASSQDSPRGAYNEQFF
v_call: TRBV4-2
clone_size: few
d_call: -
j_call: TRBJ2-1

cdr3_nt: TGTGCCAGTAGTACCACAGCGGGGACAGGTTCCGAGCAGTACTTC
cdr3_aa: CASSTTAGTGSEQYF
v_call: TRBV19
clone_size: -
d_call: -
j_call: TRBJ2-7

cdr3_nt: TGCGCCAGCAGCCCCCAGGGCGGGGAGCAAGAGACCCAGTACTTC
cdr3_aa: CASSPQGGEQETQYF
v_call: TRBV5-1
clone_size: -
d_call: -
j_call: TRBJ2-5

cdr3_nt: TGTGCCAGCAGTTTACTGACAGGGGGTAAGGGTCAGCCCCAGCATTTT
cdr3_aa: CASSLLTGGKGQPQHF
v_call: TRBV27
clone_size: once
d_call: TRBD1
j_call: TRBJ1-5

cdr3_nt: TGTGCCAGCAGCCAAGGGCCAGCCGACTTCGGGTATGGCTACACCTTC
cdr3_aa: CASSQGPADFGYGYTF
v_call: TRBV3-1/TRBV3-2
clone_size: -
d_call: -
j_call: TRBJ1-2

cdr3_nt: TGTGCCTGGAGGGGGACATCGGGAAATTTCTACGAGCAGTACTTC
cdr3_aa: CAWRGTSGNFYEQYF
v_call: TRBV30
clone_size: few
d_call: -
j_call: TRBJ2-7

cdr3_nt: TGTGCCAGCACCGGGACAGGGGGAACCGGGGAGCTGTTTTTT
cdr3_aa: CASTGTGGTGELFF
v_call: TRBV2
clone_size: -
d_call: TRBD1
j_call: TRBJ2-2

cdr3_nt: TGCGCCAGCAGCTTGGGGGTGACAGGGGGTTACGAGCAGTACTTC
cdr3_aa: CASSLGVTGGYEQYF
v_call: TRBV5-1
clone_size: -
d_call: TRBD1
j_call: TRBJ2-7

cdr3_nt: TGCGCCAGCAGCCAACAGGGGTGGACTGAAGCTTTCTTT
cdr3_aa: CASSQQGWTEAFF
v_call: TRBV5-1
clone_size: few
d_call: TRBD1
j_call: TRBJ1-1

cdr3_nt: TGTGCCAGCAGCGTTCGGGGCGGGGGAAGCTATGGGGATACGCAGTATTTT
cdr3_aa: CASSVRGGGSYGDTQYF
v_call: TRBV7-3
clone_size: -
d_call: TRBD2
j_call: TRBJ2-3

cdr3_nt: TGCGCCAGCAGCCGGGAAGGGGGAGCGGGATATACGCAGTATTTT
cdr3_aa: CASSREGGAGYTQYF
v_call: TRBV5-1
clone_size: once
d_call: -
j_call: TRBJ2-3

cdr3_nt: TGTGCCTGGAGCGACGGGACTGCGTATGGCTACACCTTC
cdr3_aa: CAWSDGTAYGYTF
v_call: TRBV30
clone_size: -
d_call: -
j_call: TRBJ1-2

cdr3_nt: TGTGCCTGGAGTGGATACCGGAATGAGCAGTTCTTC
cdr3_aa: CAWSGYRNEQFF
v_call: TRBV30
clone_size: -
d_call: -
j_call: TRBJ2-1

cdr3_nt: TGTGCCAGCAGCTTTTCCTCGCGGGGAGCTTTCTTT
cdr3_aa: CASSFSSRGAFF
v_call: TRBV5-6
clone_size: once
d_call: -
j_call: TRBJ1-1

cdr3_nt: TGTGCCACCAGCAGAGAATCATATGGCTACACCTTC
cdr3_aa: CATSRESYGYTF
v_call: TRBV15
clone_size: once
d_call: -
j_call: TRBJ1-2